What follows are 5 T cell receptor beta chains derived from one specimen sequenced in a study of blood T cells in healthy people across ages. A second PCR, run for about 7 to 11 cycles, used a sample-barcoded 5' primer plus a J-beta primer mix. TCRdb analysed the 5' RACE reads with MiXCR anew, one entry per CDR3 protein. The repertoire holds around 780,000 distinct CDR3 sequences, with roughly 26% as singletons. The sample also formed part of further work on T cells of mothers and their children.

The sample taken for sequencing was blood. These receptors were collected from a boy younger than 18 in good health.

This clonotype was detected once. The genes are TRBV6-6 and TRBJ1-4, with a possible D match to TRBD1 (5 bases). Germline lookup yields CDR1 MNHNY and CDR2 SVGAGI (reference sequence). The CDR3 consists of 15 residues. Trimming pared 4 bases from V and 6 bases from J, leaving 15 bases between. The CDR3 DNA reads TGTGCCAGCAGTTCCGAGACAGTCACTTATGAAAAACTGTTTTTT. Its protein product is CASSSETVTYEKLFF.

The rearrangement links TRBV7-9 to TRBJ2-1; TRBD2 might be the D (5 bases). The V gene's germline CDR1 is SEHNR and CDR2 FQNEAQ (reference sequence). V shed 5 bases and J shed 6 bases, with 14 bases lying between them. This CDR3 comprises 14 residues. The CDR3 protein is CASSRPLRANEQFF. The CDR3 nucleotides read TGTGCCAGCAGCCGCCCCCTGCGGGCCAATGAGCAGTTCTTC. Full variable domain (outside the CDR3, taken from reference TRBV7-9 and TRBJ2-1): DTGVSQNPRHKITKRGQNVTFRCDPISEHNRLYWYRQTLGQGPEFLTYFQNEAQLEKSRLLSDRFSAERPKGSFSTLEIQRTEQGDSAMYLCASSRPLRANEQFFGPGTRLTVL.

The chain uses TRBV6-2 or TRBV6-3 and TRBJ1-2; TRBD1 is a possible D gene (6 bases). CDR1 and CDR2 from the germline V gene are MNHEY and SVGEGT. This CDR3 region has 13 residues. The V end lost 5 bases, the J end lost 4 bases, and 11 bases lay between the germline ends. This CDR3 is CASSQGMGYGYTF. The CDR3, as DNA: TGTGCCAGCAGTCAGGGGATGGGCTATGGCTACACCTTC.

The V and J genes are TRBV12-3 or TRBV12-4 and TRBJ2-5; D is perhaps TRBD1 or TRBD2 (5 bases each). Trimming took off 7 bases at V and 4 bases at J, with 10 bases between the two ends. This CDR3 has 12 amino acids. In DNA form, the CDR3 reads TGTGCCAGCAAGAGGGGTACAGAGACCCAGTACTTC. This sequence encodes CASKRGTETQYF.

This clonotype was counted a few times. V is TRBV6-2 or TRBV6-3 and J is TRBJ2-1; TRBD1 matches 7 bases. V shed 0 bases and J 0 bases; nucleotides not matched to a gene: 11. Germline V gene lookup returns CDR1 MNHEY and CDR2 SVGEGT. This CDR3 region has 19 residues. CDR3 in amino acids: CASSYSRQGPSSSYNEQFF. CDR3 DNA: TGTGCCAGCAGTTACTCGAGACAGGGTCCTTCTAGCTCCTACAATGAGCAGTTCTTC.